This T cell receptor (beta chain) was retrieved from a study of cytomegalovirus exposure and HLA in healthy donors. CDR3 length: 15 amino acids. Trimming cost V 4 bases and J 7 bases, with 16 bases left between them. CDR1 and CDR2 from the germline V gene are SNHLY and FYNNEI. General study results and limits: The classifier reportedly diagnosed cytomegalovirus status with high specificity and sensitivity. In vitro, a few CMV-associated chains proved specific for CMV antigens. The authors listed 180 or so TCR beta chains as cytomegalovirus-associated.

This clone was picked up one time. What it binds is not known. The data were produced by immunoSEQ multiplex PCR, yet TCRdb's version contains in-frame clones alone and is incomplete. The sample has tens of thousands of clones, 80% to 95% seen once; the top ten hold approximately 3%. The approximately 120-subject validation cohort, separate from the approximately 670-subject first cohort, included the donors. The specimen was PBMCs. This chain connects TRBV2 to TRBJ1-4, with D possibly TRBD1 on 5 matching bases. The receptor's source is a man between 18 and 35 years old in good health and CMV-seronegative. The CDR3 spells CASSAQGLTLEKLFF. CDR3 coding DNA: TGTGCCAGCAGTGCCCAGGGTCTAACGCTTGAAAAACTGTTTTTT.